These 16 T cell receptor beta chains share one sample of origin, sequenced in a study of blood T cell repertoires in COVID-19. Using immunoSEQ multiplex PCR, the repertoire was profiled, and TCRdb retains in-frame clones only, with some absent. Among 200,000 to 250,000 clones listed, around 80% were seen once. Sequencing was done on a sample of peripheral blood. The receptors were gathered from a woman aged 25-40 years with COVID-19, enrolled during active disease.

A note on this clone: One end of the junction fails to match germline, which may point to a read error. The CDR3, as DNA: TGCAGCGTCAACCTAGGACTAGGAGAGGCCCAGTACTTC. Translating gives CSVNLGLGEAQYF. V usage is TRBV29-1 and J usage is TRBJ2-5; 7 positions match TRBD2. This CDR3 has 13 amino acids. Germline CDR1 reads SQVTM; CDR2 reads ANQGSEA.

The V and J genes are TRBV6-1 and TRBJ1-5; no firm D call. V shed 0 bases and J shed 2 bases, with 8 bases lying between them. In germline, CDR1 is MNHNS, CDR2 SASEGT. The CDR3 spans 15 residues. The CDR3 spells CASSEAITGNQPQHF. CDR3 DNA sequence: TGTGCCAGCAGTGAAGCGATCACTGGCAATCAGCCCCAGCATTTT.

Comments on this clone: This specimen includes other DNA sequences encoding the same CDR3. J is TRBJ2-1 and V is TRBV27; 8 bases are a match to TRBD2. CDR1 is MNHEY and CDR2 is SMNVEV in the germline V gene (reference sequence). The CDR3 runs to 15 residues. V lost 2 bases and J lost 1; bases outside the gene matches: 1. CDR3 sequence (DNA): TGTGCCAGCAGTTTAGGACTAGCTTCCTACAATGAGCAGTTCTTC. Encoded protein: CASSLGLASYNEQFF.

The genes are TRBV6-5 and TRBJ2-7, with TRBD2 identical over 7 bases. The trim removed 6 bases at V and 6 bases at J, leaving 8 bases unmatched. Germline CDR1 is MNHEY and CDR2 is SVGAGI. This CDR3 region has 13 residues. CDR3 in DNA: TGTGCCAGCAGCAAGATCACTAGCGCCGAGCAGTACTTC. Its protein product is CASSKITSAEQYF.

The chain has TRBV19 and TRBJ1-1, with 8 bases identical to TRBD1. Germline loops: CDR1 LNHDA, CDR2 SQIVND (reference sequence). CDR3 length: 14 amino acids. V lost 5 bases, J lost 4 bases, and 6 bases stayed unmatched. The CDR3 bases are TGTGCCAGTAGTTTTCCACAGGGGGGCACTGAAGCTTTCTTT. Amino acids: CASSFPQGGTEAFF. The complete variable domain, with remaining parts taken from reference TRBV19 and TRBJ1-1, reads DGGITQSPKYLFRKEGQNVTLSCEQNLNHDAMYWYRQDPGQGLRLIYYSQIVNDFQKGDIAEGYSVSREKKESFPLTVTSAQKNPTAFYLCASSFPQGGTEAFFGQGTRLTVV.

This clone is a singleton in its sample. The chain recombines TRBV7-6 with TRBJ2-1; D not resolved. CDR1 and CDR2 from the germline V gene are SGHVS and FNYEAQ. The V end was cut by 5 bases, the J end by 0 bases, with 14 bases between. The CDR3 sequence is 16 residues long. CDR3 sequence: CASSPLGVGSYNEQFF. CDR3 nucleotide sequence: TGTGCCAGCAGCCCCCTGGGCGTTGGCTCCTACAATGAGCAGTTCTTC.

CDR3 protein: CASSQDGTRTEAFF. DNA of the CDR3: TGCGCCAGCAGCCAAGATGGCACACGCACTGAAGCTTTCTTT. The gene calls are TRBV4-3 and TRBJ1-1; D unclear. The CDR3 extends over 14 amino acids. V was trimmed by 0 bases and J by 4 bases, leaving 9 bases between them. Germline-derived CDR1 and CDR2 are LGHNA and YSLEER.

The chain carries TRBV6-6 and TRBJ1-2; TRBD1 matches at 9 bases. Germline loops: CDR1 MNHNY, CDR2 SVGAGI (reference sequence). The junction had 14 bases not matched to a gene; V was cut back by 5 bases and J by 4 bases. This CDR3 spans 17 amino acids. The CDR3 coding sequence is TGTGCCAGCAGTCCGAACATACAGGGGGCTGTTGGCTATGGCTACACCTTC. This codes for CASSPNIQGAVGYGYTF.

The V gene is TRBV25-1, the J gene TRBJ2-6; 8 positions match TRBD1. This CDR3 has 17 residues. V shed 5 bases, J shed 0 bases, and the junction held 6 bases outside the gene matches. Germline lookup yields CDR1 MGHDK and CDR2 SYGVNS. The DNA for the CDR3 is TGTGCCAGCAGTCCGACAGGGGCTCCCTCTGGGGCCAACGTCCTGACTTTC. Translation: CASSPTGAPSGANVLTF.

The sample holds one count of this clone. The chain has TRBV7-2 and TRBJ2-5, with D maybe TRBD2 (6 bases). V lost 2 bases to trimming and J lost 1 base, with 17 bases between them. The CDR3 is 17 residues long. Germline V gene lookup returns CDR1 SGHTA and CDR2 FQGNSA. CDR3 protein: CASSLYSGETPQETQYF. The CDR3 DNA is TGTGCCAGCAGCTTATATTCGGGGGAGACCCCCCAAGAGACCCAGTACTTC.

V usage is TRBV5-8 and J usage is TRBJ2-3; TRBD2 agrees at 9 bases. CDR3 length equals 15 residues. V shed 0 bases, J shed 2 bases, and the junction held 1 base outside the gene matches. CDR1 and CDR2 (germline): SGHTS, YDEGEE. Here the CDR3 DNA reads TGTGCCAGCAGCTTGGGACTAGCGGCCACAGATACGCAGTATTTT. Translating gives CASSLGLAATDTQYF.

This clone has only one observation. The chain is built from TRBV5-4 and TRBJ2-1; the match to TRBD2 covers 10 bases. This CDR3 contains 16 residues. V dropped 0 bases and J dropped 6; count of bases not matched to a gene: 6. From germline, CDR1 is SGHNT and CDR2 YYREEE (reference sequence). The DNA of the CDR3 is TGTGCCAGCAGCTTGGCCGCAGCGGGGGGGCTCAATGAGCAGTTCTTC. This gives the protein CASSLAAAGGLNEQFF.

In its sample, this clone was seen once. The rearrangement uses TRBV3-1 (or the pseudogene TRBV3-2) and TRBJ2-4; possible D gene TRBD1, 6 bases. CDR1 and CDR2 (germline): LGHDT, YNNKEL (reference sequence). The V end was cut by 4 bases, the J end by 0 bases, with 10 bases between. The CDR3 totals 15 residues. This CDR3 reads CASSLGQLAKNIQYF. In DNA form, the CDR3 reads TGTGCCAGCAGCCTTGGACAGCTAGCCAAAAACATTCAGTACTTC.

This chain joins TRBV27 and TRBJ1-5, with a possible D match to TRBD1 (6 bases). The CDR3 loop spans 15 amino acids. CDR1 is MNHEY and CDR2 is SMNVEV in the germline V gene (reference sequence). The V end was cut by 2 bases, the J end by 4 bases, with 12 bases between. The CDR3: CASSLGGVRNQPQHF. CDR3 coding DNA: TGTGCCAGCAGTTTAGGGGGCGTGCGGAATCAGCCCCAGCATTTT.

The J gene is TRBJ2-2, the V gene TRBV9; weak D call: TRBD1 (5 bases). V shed 0 bases and J shed 4 bases, with 13 bases lying between them. The CDR3 runs 16 residues. Per germline, CDR1 SGDLS and CDR2 YYNGEE. Written as DNA, the CDR3 is TGTGCCAGCAGCGTAGAGGGGTCACCCTTCACCGGGGAGCTGTTTTTT. Translating it yields CASSVEGSPFTGELFF.

The rearrangement uses TRBV27 and TRBJ1-3; D may be TRBD1 (6 bases). V was pared by 0 bases and J by 4 bases, with 10 bases between. Germline lookup yields CDR1 MNHEY and CDR2 SMNVEV (reference sequence). The CDR3 is made up of 15 amino acids. The chain's CDR3 is CASSLSGGPGNTIYF. CDR3 nucleotide sequence: TGTGCCAGCAGTTTATCCGGGGGGCCCGGAAACACCATATATTTT.